This T cell receptor beta chain was documented in a study of CD8 T cells in ankylosing spondylitis. The study, taken as a whole, reports: Relatively rare in peripheral blood, disease-linked clones were also CD8+. Significantly higher representation of disease-linked clones was reported for matched ankylosing spondylitis synovial fluid. There were earlier reports of some motif variants in reactive arthritis synovial fluid and blood.

This clonotype has ten or more counts. What it binds is unknown. The CDR3 loop spans 13 amino acids. Trimming took off 0 bases at V and 7 bases at J, with 7 bases between the two ends. Germline V gene data show CDR1 as LGHDT and CDR2 as YNNKEL (reference sequence). TCRdb re-called the 5' RACE reads through MiXCR, storing one row per CDR3 protein. In the table there are around 130,000 distinct CDR3 sequences, 9.3% of which are singletons. Specimen: blood, either unsorted or a sorted T cell fraction (not recorded which). The chain is built from TRBV3-1 and TRBJ1-5; D unresolved. This sequence originates from a male donor with ankylosing spondylitis or in good health (not recorded which). The CDR3 protein is CASSQDLVQPQHF. In nucleotides, the CDR3 is TGTGCCAGCAGCCAAGATCTGGTACAGCCCCAGCATTTT.